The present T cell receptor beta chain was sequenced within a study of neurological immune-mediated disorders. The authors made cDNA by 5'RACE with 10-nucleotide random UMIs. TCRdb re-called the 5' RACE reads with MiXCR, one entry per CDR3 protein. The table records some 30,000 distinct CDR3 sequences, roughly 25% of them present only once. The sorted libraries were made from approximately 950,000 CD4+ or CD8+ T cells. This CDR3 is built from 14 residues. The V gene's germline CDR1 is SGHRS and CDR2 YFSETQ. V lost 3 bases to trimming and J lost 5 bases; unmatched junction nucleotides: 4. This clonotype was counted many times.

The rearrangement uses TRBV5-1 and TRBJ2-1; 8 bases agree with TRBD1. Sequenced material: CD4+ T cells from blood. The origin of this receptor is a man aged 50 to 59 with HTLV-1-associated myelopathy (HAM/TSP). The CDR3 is CASSSGTGDNEQFF. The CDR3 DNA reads TGCGCCAGCAGCTCGGGGACAGGAGACAATGAGCAGTTCTTC.